This T cell receptor beta chain is from a study of OX40 agonist ivuxolimab in advanced cancers. Germline-derived CDR1 and CDR2 are LNHDA and SQIVND (reference sequence). The CDR3 has 14 amino acids. Trimming stripped 5 bases from V and 5 bases from J, with 13 bases between. Profiling relied on immunoSEQ multiplex PCR, and the TCRdb table lists in-frame clones only, not all of them. The data contain approximately 70,000 clones, around 88% of them singletons. Sequenced material: CD4+ or CD8+ T cells sorted from blood, taken in a trial of the OX40 agonist ivuxolimab. This chain links TRBV19 with TRBJ1-5, with D perhaps matching TRBD1 (6 bases). The source is an adult with an advanced solid tumor such as melanoma, head and neck, liver or kidney cancer. The CDR3 loop reads CASSFQGQDQPQHF. The DNA of the CDR3 is TGTGCCAGTAGTTTCCAGGGGCAGGATCAGCCCCAGCATTTT.